A selection of T cell receptor beta chains follows, all from one sample in a study of blood T cell repertoires in COVID-19. The repertoire was sequenced with immunoSEQ multiplex PCR; TCRdb's copy has only in-frame clones and lacks some. The data show about 150,000 clones, with around 86% seen just once and about 6.5% held by the top ten. The material sequenced was peripheral blood. These receptors were taken from a man at least 80 years old with acute or convalescent COVID-19. Both conserved end residues are part of each CDR3. The D gene is left open where the match is weak. Part of the rows lack a size; the others show once, few, many or a class for expanded clones.

CASSPTAGGTTQYF TGTGCCAGCAGCCCGACCGCGGGGGGAACGACCCAGTACTTC TRBD2 TRBJ2-5 - TRBV14
CASSSYRGTGELFF TGTGCCAGCAGTTCCTACAGGGGAACCGGGGAGCTGTTTTTT TRBD1 TRBJ2-2 - TRBV6-5
CASSFKGGAGPEAFF TGTGCCAGCAGCTTCAAAGGGGGCGCGGGACCTGAAGCTTTCTTT TRBD1 TRBJ1-1 - TRBV5-5
CASSSGDTRRVYNEQFF TGTGCCAGCAGCTCCGGCGATACTAGACGGGTCTACAATGAGCAGTTCTTC - TRBJ2-1 - TRBV9
CASRWGGRATGELFF TGTGCCAGCCGGTGGGGCGGGAGGGCCACTGGGGAGCTGTTTTTT TRBD2 TRBJ2-2 - TRBV28
CASSLAGTEVSPLHF TGTGCCAGCAGCTTAGCTGGGACAGAGGTTTCACCCCTCCACTTT TRBD1 TRBJ1-6 - TRBV7-8
CASSKGDVGRNEQFF TGTGCCAGCAGTAAGGGGGACGTGGGCCGAAATGAGCAGTTCTTC - TRBJ2-1 - TRBV6-5
CASRQVGGNEQFF TGTGCCAGCAGACAAGTGGGGGGCAATGAGCAGTTCTTC - TRBJ2-1 - TRBV3-1/TRBV3-2
CASSVNTEAFF TGTGCCAGCAGCGTGAACACTGAAGCTTTCTTT - TRBJ1-1 - TRBV2
CASRRGGAEAFF TGCGCCAGCAGACGTGGGGGCGCGGAAGCTTTCTTT - TRBJ1-1 - TRBV4-1
CASSEWGQGNQPQHF TGTGCCAGCAGTGAATGGGGACAGGGGAATCAGCCCCAGCATTTT TRBD1 TRBJ1-5 few TRBV6-1
CASSLVPSGVETQYF TGCGCCAGCAGCTTGGTTCCCTCGGGAGTAGAGACCCAGTACTTC - TRBJ2-5 - TRBV5-1
CASSLISSGQTYTGELFF TGTGCCAGCAGCTTGATTTCGTCCGGACAGACCTACACCGGGGAGCTGTTTTTT - TRBJ2-2 - TRBV5-5
CSASSWDREGTGELFF TGCAGTGCTAGTTCGTGGGACAGGGAGGGCACCGGGGAGCTGTTTTTT TRBD1 TRBJ2-2 - TRBV20-1
CASSAKTGGGNTIYF TGTGCCAGCAGCGCCAAGACAGGGGGTGGAAACACCATATATTTT TRBD1 TRBJ1-3 - TRBV2
CASSVSGHAGSYNEQFF TGTGCCAGCAGCGTAAGCGGGCATGCAGGCTCCTACAATGAGCAGTTCTTC - TRBJ2-1 - TRBV9
CASSSPSGAGGYTF TGTGCCAGCAGTTCCCCTTCAGGGGCGGGTGGCTACACCTTC - TRBJ1-2 - TRBV27
CASSQLQGANGYTF TGCGCCAGCAGCCAACTACAGGGGGCGAATGGCTACACCTTC TRBD1 TRBJ1-2 - TRBV5-1
CASSRGLAGGTDTQYF TGTGCCAGCAGCCGGGGACTAGCGGGGGGCACAGATACGCAGTATTTT TRBD2 TRBJ2-3 - TRBV7-3
CASSLGPPGQGYYEQYF TGTGCCAGCAGCTTGGGGCCCCCGGGACAGGGATACTACGAGCAGTACTTC TRBD1 TRBJ2-7 - TRBV5-5
CASSLEGQQETQYF TGTGCCAGCAGCTTGGAAGGACAGCAAGAGACCCAGTACTTC - TRBJ2-5 - TRBV5-4
CASKFPGGNTIYF TGTGCCAGCAAATTCCCAGGTGGAAACACCATATATTTT - TRBJ1-3 - TRBV25-1
CASSPGTGGGGANVLTF TGTGCCAGCAGCCCCGGGACAGGGGGTGGTGGGGCCAACGTCCTGACTTTC TRBD1 TRBJ2-6 - TRBV7-9
CASSTLLAGVQETQYF TGTGCCAGCTCAACCTTACTAGCGGGAGTACAAGAGACCCAGTACTTC TRBD2 TRBJ2-5 - TRBV18
CASRGGIQYEQYF TGTGCCAGCAGAGGAGGGATCCAGTACGAGCAGTACTTC - TRBJ2-7 - TRBV28
CAWSTGNNSPLHF TGTGCCTGGAGTACGGGGAATAATTCACCCCTCCACTTT - TRBJ1-6 - TRBV30
CASSGPARGQEQPQHF TGTGCCAGCAGTGGACCGGCCAGGGGGCAAGAACAGCCCCAGCATTTT TRBD1 TRBJ1-5 - TRBV2
CASSQEASKSYEQYF TGTGCCAGCAGCCAAGAGGCCAGTAAATCCTACGAGCAGTACTTC - TRBJ2-7 once TRBV3-1/TRBV3-2
CASSYQTRLADRQETQYF TGCGCCAGCAGCTACCAGACTCGACTAGCGGACAGACAAGAGACCCAGTACTTC TRBD2 TRBJ2-5 - TRBV5-1
CASSLRAASGSDEQFF TGTGCCAGCAGCTTACGGGCAGCCTCGGGGTCCGATGAGCAGTTCTTC - TRBJ2-1 few TRBV7-9
CASTGQGSTEAFF TGTGCCAGCACGGGACAGGGGTCCACTGAAGCTTTCTTT TRBD1 TRBJ1-1 - TRBV2
CASSPGLAGDHPYF TGTGCCAGCAGCCCGGGACTAGCGGGAGATCATCCGTACTTC TRBD2 TRBJ2-7 - TRBV3-1/TRBV3-2
CASRHGQGAEDTEAFF TGTGCCAGCAGGCATGGACAGGGGGCAGAGGACACTGAAGCTTTCTTT TRBD1 TRBJ1-1 - TRBV9
CASSDTGGSLPEAFF TGCGCCAGCAGTGATACGGGGGGCTCGCTTCCTGAAGCTTTCTTT - TRBJ1-1 - TRBV10-1
CASSLARTGNPPGANVLTF TGCGCCAGCAGCTTGGCCAGAACAGGGAACCCCCCTGGGGCCAACGTCCTGACTTTC - TRBJ2-6 once TRBV5-1
CASSLGTMGTNEKLFF TGTGCCAGCAGCCTTGGGACTATGGGGACTAATGAAAAACTGTTTTTT - TRBJ1-4 - TRBV7-8
CASSDGGDGSYEQYF TGTGCCAGCAGTGACGGCGGGGACGGGAGTTACGAGCAGTACTTC - TRBJ2-7 - TRBV6-1
CASRPDSNEQYF TGTGCCAGCAGGCCAGACAGCAACGAGCAGTACTTC - TRBJ2-7 - TRBV12-3/TRBV12-4
CASSQGTSGQETQYF TGCGCCAGCAGCCAAGGGACTAGCGGTCAAGAGACCCAGTACTTC TRBD2 TRBJ2-5 - TRBV4-1
CASSLSGTSGRMYF TGTGCCAGCAGTTTATCGGGTACTAGCGGACGGATGTACTTC TRBD2 TRBJ2-7 - TRBV27
CASSLTSGGPNTGELFF TGTGCCAGCAGCCTGACTAGCGGGGGGCCGAACACCGGGGAGCTGTTTTTT TRBD2 TRBJ2-2 - TRBV5-5
CASSLSGSSGNTIYF TGCGCCAGCAGCCTCAGCGGAAGCTCTGGAAACACCATATATTTT - TRBJ1-3 few TRBV5-1
CASSISWTGVADTQYF TGTGCCAGTAGTATTTCTTGGACGGGGGTAGCGGATACGCAGTATTTT - TRBJ2-3 - TRBV19
CASSLSRAGPYEQYF TGTGCCAGCAGTTTATCTCGGGCAGGGCCCTACGAGCAGTACTTC - TRBJ2-7 - TRBV27
CASSYSGTSGQETQYF TGTGCCAGCAGTTACTCTGGGACTAGCGGCCAAGAGACCCAGTACTTC TRBD2 TRBJ2-5 - TRBV6-5
CACQQGEGGQFF TGTGCCTGCCAGCAAGGGGAGGGAGGGCAGTTCTTC TRBD2 TRBJ2-1 - TRBV30
CASSDSGYEQYF TGTGCCAGCAGCGATTCAGGGTACGAGCAGTACTTC - TRBJ2-7 - TRBV7-9
CASSPGEDNEKLFF TGTGCCAGCAGCCCCGGGGAAGATAATGAAAAACTGTTTTTT - TRBJ1-4 - TRBV11-1
CASSLRLVSYEQYF TGTGCCAGCAGCCTCCGATTAGTTTCCTACGAGCAGTACTTC - TRBJ2-7 - TRBV5-5
CASSRGQVVEAFF TGTGCCAGCAGCAGGGGTCAGGTGGTGGAAGCTTTCTTT - TRBJ1-1 - TRBV14
CASSYVGNPRNIQYF TGTGCCAGCAGTTACGTTGGCAACCCCCGAAACATTCAGTACTTC - TRBJ2-4 - TRBV6-2/TRBV6-3
CASSPPGQGLSSNEKLFF TGTGCCAGCTCACCACCAGGACAGGGTCTGTCCTCTAATGAAAAACTGTTTTTT TRBD1 TRBJ1-4 - TRBV18
CASHQGLGYGYTF TGTGCCAGCCATCAGGGACTCGGCTATGGCTACACCTTC - TRBJ1-2 once TRBV2
CASRRTSGGYNEQFF TGTGCCAGCAGGAGGACTAGCGGGGGCTACAATGAGCAGTTCTTC TRBD2 TRBJ2-1 - TRBV2
CASSLGTKETQYF TGTGCCAGCAGCTTAGGGACTAAAGAGACCCAGTACTTC - TRBJ2-5 - TRBV7-2
CASSLSRDIFGYTF TGTGCCAGCAGCTTATCCCGGGACATATTTGGCTACACCTTC - TRBJ1-2 - TRBV7-2
CASSRTPMNTEAFF TGTGCCAGCAGTCGGACACCTATGAACACTGAAGCTTTCTTT - TRBJ1-1 - TRBV28
CASSPRTQGDEKLFF TGCGCCAGCAGCCCCCGAACACAGGGGGACGAAAAACTGTTTTTT TRBD1 TRBJ1-4 - TRBV4-1
CASSLTGLRNTEAFF TGCGCCAGCAGCTTAACAGGGTTGCGGAACACTGAAGCTTTCTTT - TRBJ1-1 - TRBV5-1